Ten or more counts support the clone carrying this T cell receptor beta chain. Its matching antigen is unknown. The entry originates in a study of breast tumors, draining lymph nodes, adjacent tissues. Findings and limits, study-wide: Tumor and nontumor repertoires were significantly more similar in luminal-like than in basal-like breast cancer. Tumor repertoires ranked between lymph nodes and nontumor tissue in diversity, with V and J gene preferences. Most tumor T cells seemingly derive from lymph node, then expand in tumor.

MiXCR, run by TCRdb on the multiplex PCR reads, gives a single entry per CDR3 protein. The sample yields around 66,000 distinct CDR3 sequences, around two fifths seen once. The CDR3 has 15 amino acids. Trimming took 0 bases from V and 0 from J, leaving 7 bases between them. From germline, CDR1 is SGDLS and CDR2 YYNGEE. Sequences were obtained from breast tumor tissue. This receptor was obtained from a female donor with breast cancer. Some clones in this sample may be carry-over from other donors' samples. The J gene is TRBJ1-3, the V gene TRBV9; D might be TRBD1 (5 bases). CDR3 sequence: CASSVDRTSGNTIYF. The CDR3 DNA follows: TGTGCCAGCAGCGTAGACAGGACCTCTGGAAACACCATATATTTT.